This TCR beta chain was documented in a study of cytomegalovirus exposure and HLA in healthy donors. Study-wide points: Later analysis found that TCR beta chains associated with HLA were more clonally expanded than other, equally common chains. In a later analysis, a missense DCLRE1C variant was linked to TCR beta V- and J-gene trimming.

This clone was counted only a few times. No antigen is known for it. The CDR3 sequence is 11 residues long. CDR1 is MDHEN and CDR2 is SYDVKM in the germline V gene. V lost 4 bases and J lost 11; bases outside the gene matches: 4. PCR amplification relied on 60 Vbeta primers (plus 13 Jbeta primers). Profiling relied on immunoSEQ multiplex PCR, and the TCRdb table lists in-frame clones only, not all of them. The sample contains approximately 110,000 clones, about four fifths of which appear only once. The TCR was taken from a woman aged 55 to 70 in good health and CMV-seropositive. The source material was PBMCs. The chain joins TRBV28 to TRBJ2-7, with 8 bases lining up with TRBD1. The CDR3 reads CASSSQDREYF. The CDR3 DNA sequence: TGTGCCAGCAGTTCCCAGGACAGGGAGTACTTC.